This is a list of T cell receptor beta chains from one sample in a study of T-cell memory formation after mild COVID-19. TCRdb re-derived calls from the 5' RACE reads in MiXCR, one entry per CDR3 protein. The top ten clones hold around 21% of a sample with 340,000 or so distinct CDR3 sequences, over 10% of them seen once. Sequencing input: PBMCs or a T cell subset sorted from them (not recorded which). Source of these receptors: a young man who had mild COVID-19 (a few samples of this study predate the infection). Cell type and time point are not known. Each CDR3 is given with its conserved first and last residue. The order of the fields is J gene, clone size, D gene, V gene, CDR3 DNA, CDR3 protein. A D gene is named only where the DNA matches it firmly. Some rows mark clone size as missing; the rest say once, few, many or name a class of expanded clone.

J: TRBJ1-3; size: few; D: NA; V: TRBV4-1; DNA: TGCGCCAGCAGCCAAGAAGGGCGGATCTCTGGAAACACCATATATTTT; CDR3: CASSQEGRISGNTIYF
J: TRBJ1-2; size: few; D: NA; V: TRBV2; DNA: TGTGCCAGCGGGGGGACGGTTGTCTATGGCTACACCTTC; CDR3: CASGGTVVYGYTF
J: TRBJ1-3; size: few; D: NA; V: TRBV9; DNA: TGTGCCAGCAGCGTAGGGTCCCCTCGGGCTGGAAACACCATATATTTT; CDR3: CASSVGSPRAGNTIYF
J: TRBJ1-5; size: few; D: NA; V: TRBV12-3/TRBV12-4; DNA: TGTGCCAGCAAACCCTTCGGTCAGCCCCAGCATTTT; CDR3: CASKPFGQPQHF
J: TRBJ2-3; size: few; D: NA; V: TRBV7-9; DNA: TGTGCCAGCAGCGTCCAGGGCGACTCAGATACGCAGTATTTT; CDR3: CASSVQGDSDTQYF
J: TRBJ2-1; size: few; D: NA; V: TRBV7-3; DNA: TGTGCCAGCAGCTTTGGACAAAGGGGGTACAATGAGCAGTTCTTC; CDR3: CASSFGQRGYNEQFF
J: TRBJ2-7; size: few; D: NA; V: TRBV20-1; DNA: TGCAGTGCTACTATCAGGGCCCGAACCTACGAGCAGTACTTC; CDR3: CSATIRARTYEQYF
J: TRBJ2-1; size: NA; D: TRBD2; V: TRBV20-1; DNA: TGCAGTGCCCTAACCCTTCGGGGGGGGGCGAGGAATGAGCAGTTCTTC; CDR3: CSALTLRGGARNEQFF
J: TRBJ2-2; size: few; D: NA; V: TRBV7-9; DNA: TGTGCCAGCAGTCGGAGGGGGTCCGGGGAGCTGTTTTTT; CDR3: CASSRRGSGELFF
J: TRBJ1-1; size: few; D: NA; V: TRBV7-9; DNA: TGTGCCAGCAGTCTCCAAGGGTTTGAAGCTTTCTTT; CDR3: CASSLQGFEAFF
J: TRBJ1-5; size: few; D: NA; V: TRBV23-1; DNA: TGCGCCAGCAGTGGGGGGGGAACTGATCAGCCCCAGCATTTT; CDR3: CASSGGGTDQPQHF
J: TRBJ2-3; size: few; D: NA; V: TRBV5-1; DNA: TGCGCCACCGCATTGGCGGGGCAAAGCACAGATACGCAGTATTTT; CDR3: CATALAGQSTDTQYF
J: TRBJ2-3; size: few; D: TRBD2; V: TRBV4-1; DNA: TGCGCCAGCAGCCAAGAAGGACTAGCGGGGCCCACAGATACGCAGTATTTT; CDR3: CASSQEGLAGPTDTQYF
J: TRBJ1-3; size: many; D: NA; V: TRBV5-1; DNA: TGCGCCAGCAGCTTGACGGCAAACTCTGGAAACACCATATATTTT; CDR3: CASSLTANSGNTIYF
J: TRBJ2-4; size: few; D: NA; V: TRBV5-1; DNA: TGCGCCAGCAGCTTAGGACCCCCCGGCGACATTCAGTACTTC; CDR3: CASSLGPPGDIQYF
J: TRBJ2-3; size: few; D: NA; V: TRBV30; DNA: TGTGCCTGGAGTGATGCTAATACGCAGTATTTT; CDR3: CAWSDANTQYF
J: TRBJ1-1; size: few; D: NA; V: TRBV4-1; DNA: TGCGCCAGCAGCGGGGCAGAGGTCTCCCCTCACACTGAAGCTTTCTTT; CDR3: CASSGAEVSPHTEAFF
J: TRBJ1-4; size: few; D: NA; V: TRBV4-1; DNA: TGCGCCAGCAGCCAGAAAGATAGCGGGGGAAAACTGTTTTTT; CDR3: CASSQKDSGGKLFF
J: TRBJ2-3; size: NA; D: NA; V: TRBV20-1; DNA: TGCAGTGCAGACTACAGCGGCACAGATACGCAGTATTTT; CDR3: CSADYSGTDTQYF
J: TRBJ1-4; size: few; D: TRBD1; V: TRBV20-1; DNA: TGCAGTGCTAGAGACCGGGCAGGGGGCGGTCTCCACGAAAAACTGTTTTTT; CDR3: CSARDRAGGGLHEKLFF
J: TRBJ2-1; size: many; D: NA; V: TRBV6-2/TRBV6-3; DNA: TGTGCCAGCAGTTCGAGGTTGGAACAGTTCTTC; CDR3: CASSSRLEQFF
J: TRBJ1-1; size: few; D: NA; V: TRBV30; DNA: TGTGCCTGGAGCAGGCAGGGGAAAGCTTTCTTT; CDR3: CAWSRQGKAFF
J: TRBJ1-5; size: NA; D: TRBD1; V: TRBV7-2; DNA: TGTGCCAGCAGCTCAGGGGGTTTAAGCCAGCCCCAGCATTTT; CDR3: CASSSGGLSQPQHF
J: TRBJ1-1; size: many; D: TRBD1; V: TRBV5-1; DNA: TGCGCCAGCAGCCCTGGACAGGGGAGCACTGAAGCTTTCTTT; CDR3: CASSPGQGSTEAFF
J: TRBJ2-7; size: few; D: NA; V: TRBV7-3; DNA: TGTGCCAGCAGCTTTAGACAGCCTGAGCCCTACGAGCAGTACTTC; CDR3: CASSFRQPEPYEQYF
J: TRBJ1-3; size: NA; D: NA; V: TRBV3-1; DNA: TGTGCCAGCAGCCCCTCACTCGGATCTGGAAACACCATATATTTT; CDR3: CASSPSLGSGNTIYF